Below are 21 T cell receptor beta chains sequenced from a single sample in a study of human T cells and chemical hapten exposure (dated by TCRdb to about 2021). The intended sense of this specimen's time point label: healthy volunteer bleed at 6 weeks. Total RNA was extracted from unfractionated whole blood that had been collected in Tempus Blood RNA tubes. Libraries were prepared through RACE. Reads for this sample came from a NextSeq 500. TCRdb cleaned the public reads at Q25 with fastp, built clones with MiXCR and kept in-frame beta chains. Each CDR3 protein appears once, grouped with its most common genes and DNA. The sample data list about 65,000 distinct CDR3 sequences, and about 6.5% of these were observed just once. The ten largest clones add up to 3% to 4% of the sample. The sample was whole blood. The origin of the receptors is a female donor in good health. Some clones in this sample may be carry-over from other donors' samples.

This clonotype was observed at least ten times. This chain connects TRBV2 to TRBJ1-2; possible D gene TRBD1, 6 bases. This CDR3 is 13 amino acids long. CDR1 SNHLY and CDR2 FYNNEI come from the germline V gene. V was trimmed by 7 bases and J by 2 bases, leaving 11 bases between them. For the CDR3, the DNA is TGTGCCAGCACTACGACAGGCAACTATGGCTACACCTTC. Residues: CASTTTGNYGYTF.

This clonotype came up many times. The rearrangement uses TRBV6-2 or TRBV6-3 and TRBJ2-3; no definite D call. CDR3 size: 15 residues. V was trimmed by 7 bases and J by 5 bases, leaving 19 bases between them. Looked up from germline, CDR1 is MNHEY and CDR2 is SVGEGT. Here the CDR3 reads CASTNLVHEQDTQYF. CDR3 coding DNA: TGTGCCAGCACCAACCTCGTGCACGAACAAGATACGCAGTATTTT.

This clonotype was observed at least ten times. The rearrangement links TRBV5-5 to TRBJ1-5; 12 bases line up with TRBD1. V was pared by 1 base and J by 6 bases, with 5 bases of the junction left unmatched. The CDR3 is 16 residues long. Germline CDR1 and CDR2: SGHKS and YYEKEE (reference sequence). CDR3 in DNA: TGTGCCAGCAGCTTGATGGGACAGGGGGCCGGTCAGCCCCAGCATTTT. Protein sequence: CASSLMGQGAGQPQHF. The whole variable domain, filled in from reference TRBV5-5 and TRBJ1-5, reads DAGVTQSPTHLIKTRGQQVTLRCSPISGHKSVSWYQQVLGQGPQFIFQYYEKEERGRGNFPDRFSARQFPNYSSELNVNALLLGDSALYLCASSLMGQGAGQPQHFGDGTRLSIL.

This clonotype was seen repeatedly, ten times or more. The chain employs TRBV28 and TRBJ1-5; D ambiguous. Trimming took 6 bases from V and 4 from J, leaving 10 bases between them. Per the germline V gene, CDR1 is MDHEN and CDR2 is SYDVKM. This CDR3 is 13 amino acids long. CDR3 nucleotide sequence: TGTGCCAGCAGCCCCGACGGAAATCAGCCCCAGCATTTT. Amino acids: CASSPDGNQPQHF.

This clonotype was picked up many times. CDR3 DNA: TGTGCCAGCAGCTCCCCCGGGACAGCCACCACAGGCTACACCTTC. This gives the protein CASSSPGTATTGYTF. This chain uses TRBV5-6 with TRBJ1-2, with 7 positions matching TRBD1. V shed 3 bases, J shed 8 bases, and the junction held 13 bases outside the gene matches. The CDR3 extends over 15 amino acids. Germline V CDR1 and CDR2: SGHDT, YYEEEE.

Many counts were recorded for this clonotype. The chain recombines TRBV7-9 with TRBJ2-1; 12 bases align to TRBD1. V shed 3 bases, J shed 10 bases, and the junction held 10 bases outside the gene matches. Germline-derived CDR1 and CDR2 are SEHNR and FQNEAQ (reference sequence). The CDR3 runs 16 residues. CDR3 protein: CASSFSGTGGLREQFF. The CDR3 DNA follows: TGTGCCAGCAGCTTCAGTGGGACAGGGGGCCTGAGGGAGCAGTTCTTC.

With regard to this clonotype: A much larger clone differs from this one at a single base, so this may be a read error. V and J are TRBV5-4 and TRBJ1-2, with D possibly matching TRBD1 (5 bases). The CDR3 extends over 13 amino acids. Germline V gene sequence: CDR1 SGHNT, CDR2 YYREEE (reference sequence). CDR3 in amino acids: CASSFGREGGYNF. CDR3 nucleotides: TGTGCCAGCAGCTTTGGCAGGGAGGGTGGCTACAACTTC.

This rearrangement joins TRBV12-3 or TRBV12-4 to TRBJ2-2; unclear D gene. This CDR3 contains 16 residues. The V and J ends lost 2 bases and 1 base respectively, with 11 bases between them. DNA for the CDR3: TGTGCCAGCAGTTTACTGACACGGATGAACACCGGGGAGCTGTTTTTT. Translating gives CASSLLTRMNTGELFF.

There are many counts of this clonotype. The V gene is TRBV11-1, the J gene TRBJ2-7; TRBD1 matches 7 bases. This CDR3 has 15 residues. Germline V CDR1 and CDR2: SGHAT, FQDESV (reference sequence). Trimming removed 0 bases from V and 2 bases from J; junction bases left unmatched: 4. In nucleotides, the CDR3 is TGTGCCAGCAGCTTAGCCTCGGGACAGACCTACGAGCAGTACTTC. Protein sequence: CASSLASGQTYEQYF.

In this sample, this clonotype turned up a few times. The CDR3 is CSARDGVNTEAFF. The CDR3 nucleotides read TGCAGTGCTAGAGACGGGGTGAACACTGAAGCTTTCTTT. The chain has TRBV20-1 and TRBJ1-1; D remains unclear. V shed 0 bases and J shed 0 bases, with 5 bases lying between them. From germline, CDR1 is DFQATT and CDR2 SNEGSKA (reference sequence). The CDR3 has 13 amino acids.

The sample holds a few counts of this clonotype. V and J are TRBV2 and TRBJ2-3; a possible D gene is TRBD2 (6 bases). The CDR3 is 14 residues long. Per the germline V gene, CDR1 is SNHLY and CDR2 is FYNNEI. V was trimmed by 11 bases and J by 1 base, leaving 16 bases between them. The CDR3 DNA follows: TGTGCCGGATCTAGCGTTGGGCGCACAGATACGCAGTATTTT. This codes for CAGSSVGRTDTQYF.

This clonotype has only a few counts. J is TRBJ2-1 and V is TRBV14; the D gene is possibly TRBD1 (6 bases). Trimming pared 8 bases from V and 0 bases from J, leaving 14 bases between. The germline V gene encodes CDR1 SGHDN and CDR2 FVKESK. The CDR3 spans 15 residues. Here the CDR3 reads CASSLGASSYNEQFF. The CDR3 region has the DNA TGTGCCAGCTCCCTGGGGGCGAGCTCCTACAATGAGCAGTTCTTC.

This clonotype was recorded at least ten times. DNA for the CDR3: TGTGCCAGCAGCTTACCGGGACAGGGGTTGAATGAGCAGTTCTTC. Its translation: CASSLPGQGLNEQFF. V is TRBV9 and J is TRBJ2-1; 10 positions agree with TRBD1. V lost 4 bases, J lost 7 bases, and 8 bases stayed unmatched. Germline V gene data show CDR1 as SGDLS and CDR2 as YYNGEE. This CDR3 has 15 residues.

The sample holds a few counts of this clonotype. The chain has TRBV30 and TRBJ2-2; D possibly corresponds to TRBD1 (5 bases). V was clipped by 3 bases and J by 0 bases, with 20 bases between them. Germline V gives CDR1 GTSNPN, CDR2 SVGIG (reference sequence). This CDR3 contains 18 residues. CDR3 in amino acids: CAWSFMAGPYANTGELFF. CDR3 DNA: TGTGCCTGGAGCTTCATGGCAGGGCCTTACGCGAACACCGGGGAGCTGTTTTTT. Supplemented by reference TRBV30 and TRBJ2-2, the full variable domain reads SQTIHQWPATLVQPVGSPLSLECTVEGTSNPNLYWYRQAAGRGLQLLFYSVGIGQISSEVPQNLSASRPQDRQFILSSKKLLLSDSGFYLCAWSFMAGPYANTGELFFGEGSRLTVL.

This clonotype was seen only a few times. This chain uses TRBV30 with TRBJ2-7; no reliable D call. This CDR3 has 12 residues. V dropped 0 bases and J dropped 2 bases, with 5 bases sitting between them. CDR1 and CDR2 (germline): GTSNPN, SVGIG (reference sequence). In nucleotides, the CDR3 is TGTGCCTGGAGTGTAACCCCCTACGAGCAGTACTTC. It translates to CAWSVTPYEQYF. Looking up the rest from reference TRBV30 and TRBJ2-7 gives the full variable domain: SQTIHQWPATLVQPVGSPLSLECTVEGTSNPNLYWYRQAAGRGLQLLFYSVGIGQISSEVPQNLSASRPQDRQFILSSKKLLLSDSGFYLCAWSVTPYEQYFGPGTRLTVT.

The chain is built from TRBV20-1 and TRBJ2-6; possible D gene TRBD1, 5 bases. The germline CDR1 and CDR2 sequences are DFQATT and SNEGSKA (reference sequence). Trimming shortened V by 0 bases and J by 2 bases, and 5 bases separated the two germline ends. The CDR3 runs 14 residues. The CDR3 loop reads CSARDRAGANVLTF. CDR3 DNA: TGCAGTGCTAGAGACAGGGCTGGGGCCAACGTCCTGACTTTC.

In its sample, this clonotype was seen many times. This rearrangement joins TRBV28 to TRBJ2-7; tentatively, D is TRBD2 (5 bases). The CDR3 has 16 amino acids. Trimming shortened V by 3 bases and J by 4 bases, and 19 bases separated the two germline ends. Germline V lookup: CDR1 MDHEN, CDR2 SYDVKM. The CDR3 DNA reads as TGTGCCAGCAGTTTGGGCCCTACGGGAAAGACGTACGAGCAGTACTTC. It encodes CASSLGPTGKTYEQYF.

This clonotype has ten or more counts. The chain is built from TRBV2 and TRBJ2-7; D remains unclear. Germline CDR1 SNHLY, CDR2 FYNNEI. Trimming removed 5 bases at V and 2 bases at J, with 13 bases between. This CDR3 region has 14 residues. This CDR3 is CASSPMGQPYEQYF. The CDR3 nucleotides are TGTGCCAGCAGTCCTATGGGTCAGCCCTACGAGCAGTACTTC.

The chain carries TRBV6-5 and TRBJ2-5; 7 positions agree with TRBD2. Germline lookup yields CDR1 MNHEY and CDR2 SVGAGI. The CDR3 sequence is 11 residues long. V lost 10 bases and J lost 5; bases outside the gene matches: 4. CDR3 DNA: TGTGCCACTGGGGGGGGTGAGACCCAGTACTTC. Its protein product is CATGGGETQYF.

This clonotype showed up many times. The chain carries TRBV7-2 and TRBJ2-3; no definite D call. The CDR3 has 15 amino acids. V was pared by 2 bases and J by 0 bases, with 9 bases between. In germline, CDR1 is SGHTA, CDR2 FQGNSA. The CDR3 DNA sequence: TGTGCCAGCAGCTTAAACAGAATGAGCACAGATACGCAGTATTTT. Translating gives CASSLNRMSTDTQYF.

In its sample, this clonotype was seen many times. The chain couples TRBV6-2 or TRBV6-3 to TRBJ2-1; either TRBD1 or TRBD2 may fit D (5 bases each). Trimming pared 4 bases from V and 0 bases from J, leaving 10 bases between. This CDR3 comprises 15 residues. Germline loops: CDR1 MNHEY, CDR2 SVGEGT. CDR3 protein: CASSSGDHSYNEQFF. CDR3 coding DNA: TGTGCCAGCAGTTCCGGGGACCACTCCTACAATGAGCAGTTCTTC.